Listed here are 5 T cell receptor beta chains from one sample, sequenced in a study of blood T cell repertoires in COVID-19. Only in-frame clones appear in the TCRdb table, and some are missing; sequencing was by immunoSEQ multiplex PCR. The sample carries more than 200,000 clones, around 81% recorded once. The sample comprised peripheral blood. Every receptor here comes from a man in his forties or fifties with active or convalescent COVID-19.

The rearrangement links TRBV4-3 to TRBJ1-2, with a possible D match to TRBD1 (5 bases). Germline-derived CDR1 and CDR2 are LGHNA and YSLEER. Trimming stripped 1 base from V and 0 bases from J, with 9 bases between. The CDR3 contains 15 residues. The CDR3 region is CASSQGGGTNYGYTF. The DNA for the CDR3 is TGCGCCAGCAGCCAAGGGGGCGGCACTAACTATGGCTACACCTTC.

The chain is built from TRBV27 and TRBJ2-1; 8 bases map to TRBD2. This CDR3 has 18 amino acids. Per germline, CDR1 MNHEY and CDR2 SMNVEV (reference sequence). V gave up 8 bases and J gave up 13 bases; unmatched junction bases: 28. The CDR3 spells CASPSGGRGGEVRKRQFF. CDR3 in DNA: TGTGCCAGCCCCTCCGGTGGACGGGGGGGCGAAGTGAGGAAGCGTCAGTTCTTC.

The rearrangement joins TRBV7-6 to TRBJ2-5; 9 bases are a match to TRBD1. The J segment lost 4 bases and the V segment lost 5 bases, leaving 11 bases of the junction unmatched. Germline CDR1 and CDR2: SGHVS and FNYEAQ. There are 16 residues in the CDR3. DNA of the CDR3: TGTGCCAGCAGCGCTGAACAGGGGGCGCGTAGAGAGACCCAGTACTTC. Amino acids: CASSAEQGARRETQYF.

This chain links TRBV30 with TRBJ1-2; D call uncertain. Germline V CDR1 and CDR2: GTSNPN, SVGIG (reference sequence). The CDR3 is 13 residues long. Between the trimmed V and J ends, which lost 3 bases and 4 bases, there was a span of 12 bases. CDR3 loop: CAWRWGGSYGYTF. CDR3 sequence (DNA): TGTGCCTGGAGATGGGGAGGTAGCTATGGCTACACCTTC. Full variable domain (missing parts from reference TRBV30 and TRBJ1-2): SQTIHQWPATLVQPVGSPLSLECTVEGTSNPNLYWYRQAAGRGLQLLFYSVGIGQISSEVPQNLSASRPQDRQFILSSKKLLLSDSGFYLCAWRWGGSYGYTFGSGTRLTVV.

This clone was seen just once. The chain is built from TRBV27 and TRBJ1-4; 7 nucleotides align to TRBD1. There are 20 residues in the CDR3. Germline values: CDR1 MNHEY, CDR2 SMNVEV (reference sequence). V shed 2 bases and J 8 bases; nucleotides not matched to a gene: 23. The chain's CDR3 is CASSLGSDPGQENIKEKLFF. The CDR3 coding sequence is TGTGCCAGCAGTTTAGGGAGTGACCCCGGACAGGAGAATATAAAGGAAAAACTGTTTTTT.